These 20 T cell receptor beta chains were sequenced from one sample in a study of blood T cell repertoires in COVID-19. Here immunoSEQ multiplex PCR was the method, and the copy in TCRdb shows in-frame clones only, minus some. The sample holds about 240,000 clones, around 84% seen once. Sequencing was carried out using peripheral blood. The receptors were sampled from a woman under 30 with acute or convalescent COVID-19.

This clone has just a few counts. The rearrangement joins TRBV5-1 to TRBJ2-2; D gene unclear. Germline values: CDR1 SGHRS, CDR2 YFSETQ. Trimming took off 6 bases at V and 4 bases at J, with 7 bases between the two ends. This CDR3 is built from 12 residues. The CDR3 DNA reads TGCGCCAGCACCCCGGGCACCGGGGAGCTGTTTTTT. Protein: CASTPGTGELFF.

The V and J genes are TRBV2 and TRBJ2-1; 8 bases are shared with TRBD2. The CDR3 sequence is 15 residues long. Germline V gene lookup returns CDR1 SNHLY and CDR2 FYNNEI. The junction had 9 bases not matched to a gene; V was cut back by 4 bases and J by 7 bases. CDR3 sequence reads: CASSGGAGDGNEQFF. CDR3 nucleotide sequence: TGTGCCAGCAGTGGGGGAGCGGGAGATGGGAATGAGCAGTTCTTC.

The rearrangement links TRBV30 to TRBJ1-5; 8 positions agree with TRBD1. CDR1 GTSNPN and CDR2 SVGIG come from the germline V gene (reference sequence). The CDR3 runs 16 residues. With V trimmed by 2 bases and J by 1 base, 7 bases remained unmatched. This chain's CDR3 is CAWSTGTGGSNQPQHF. The CDR3 DNA is TGTGCCTGGAGTACGGGGACAGGAGGGAGCAATCAGCCCCAGCATTTT.

The rearrangement uses TRBV19 and TRBJ2-3, with 8 positions matching TRBD2. The CDR3 sequence is 15 residues long. CDR1 and CDR2 from the germline V gene are LNHDA and SQIVND (reference sequence). With 7 bases clipped from V and 2 bases from J, the junction kept 8 bases outside the gene matches. The CDR3 spells CASTPGTRVTDTQYF. The CDR3 DNA reads as TGTGCCAGTACCCCCGGGACTAGAGTCACAGATACGCAGTATTTT.

The V and J genes are TRBV21-1 and TRBJ1-4; TRBD1 is taken as the D call from the table, unchecked against the DNA. TRBV21-1 is described as a pseudogene. This CDR3 has 13 amino acids. CDR3 protein: CASSKDQNEKLFF. CDR3 coding DNA: TGTGCCAGCAGCAAAGATCAAAATGAAAAACTGTTTTTT.

The V call is TRBV30, the J call TRBJ2-3, with D possibly being TRBD2 (5 bases). Germline-derived CDR1 and CDR2 are GTSNPN and SVGIG (reference sequence). Trimming cost V 0 bases and J 5 bases, with 9 bases left between them. This CDR3 is 13 amino acids long. The DNA of the CDR3 is TGTGCCTGGAGTGTATGGGCGGGAGATACGCAGTATTTT. Its protein is CAWSVWAGDTQYF.

The chain is built from TRBV9 and TRBJ1-2, with D possibly TRBD1 on 5 matching bases. From germline, CDR1 is SGDLS and CDR2 YYNGEE. The CDR3 runs to 13 residues. V was pared by 2 bases and J by 8 bases, with 13 bases between. This CDR3 is CASSVEGQGGYTF. The CDR3, as DNA: TGTGCCAGCAGCGTGGAGGGGCAAGGAGGCTACACCTTC. Full variable domain (missing parts from reference TRBV9 and TRBJ1-2): DSGVTQTPKHLITATGQRVTLRCSPRSGDLSVYWYQQSLDQGLQFLIQYYNGEERAKGNILERFSAQQFPDLHSELNLSSLELGDSALYFCASSVEGQGGYTFGSGTRLTVV.

The chain joins TRBV27 to TRBJ1-5; 7 bases are a match to TRBD1. The germline V gene encodes CDR1 MNHEY and CDR2 SMNVEV (reference sequence). J gave up 3 bases and V 5 bases, and 4 bases lay outside the gene matches. The CDR3 covers 14 residues. Written as DNA, the CDR3 is TGTGCCAGCAGTCCGGGGACAGTCAATCAGCCCCAGCATTTT. This sequence encodes CASSPGTVNQPQHF.

This clone was seen a handful of times. J is TRBJ1-5 and V is TRBV5-1, with 8 bases identical to TRBD1. There are 16 residues in the CDR3. CDR1 is SGHRS and CDR2 is YFSETQ in the germline V gene. V lost 0 bases and J lost 7; bases outside the gene matches: 9. Here the CDR3 DNA reads TGCGCCAGCAGCTTGGCCCCGACAGGGGAGGGACAGCCCCAGCATTTT. Residues: CASSLAPTGEGQPQHF. Full variable domain (rest looked up from reference TRBV5-1 and TRBJ1-5): KAGVTQTPRYLIKTRGQQVTLSCSPISGHRSVSWYQQTPGQGLQFLFEYFSETQRNKGNFPGRFSGRQFSNSRSEMNVSTLELGDSALYLCASSLAPTGEGQPQHFGDGTRLSIL.

The chain carries TRBV5-1 and TRBJ2-2; tentative D call: TRBD2 (7 bases). Trimming shortened V by 6 bases and J by 4 bases, and 25 bases separated the two germline ends. In germline, CDR1 is SGHRS, CDR2 YFSETQ. The CDR3 loop spans 18 amino acids. The DNA for the CDR3 is TGCGCCAGCACCCCGCCCCGGTCGGGGGGCGCGTTCACCGGGGAGCTGTTTTTT. Protein product: CASTPPRSGGAFTGELFF.

The table lists this clone with a count of one. The limits of the CDR3 on the DNA are not certain, so only TCRdb's listed CDR3 is given. The V call is TRBV19, the J call TRBJ2-2; the table calls TRBD1, which could not be checked here. The CDR3 numbers 17 amino acids, ends counted. Germline V gene data show CDR1 as LNHDA and CDR2 as SQIVND (reference sequence). CDR3 residues: CASSIRARGVFTGELFF.

The chain joins TRBV9 to TRBJ2-2, with 13 nucleotides matching TRBD2. This CDR3 has 18 amino acids. In germline, CDR1 is SGDLS, CDR2 YYNGEE. V lost 0 bases, J lost 5 bases, and 7 bases stayed unmatched. In DNA, the CDR3 is TGTGCCAGCAGCGTAGAGGGGGGACTAGCGGGACGGACCGGGGAGCTGTTTTTT. Its translation: CASSVEGGLAGRTGELFF.

The chain has TRBV2 and TRBJ2-7, with 13 bases matching TRBD2. V gave up 10 bases and J gave up 0 bases; unmatched junction bases: 6. Germline assignment: CDR1 SNHLY and CDR2 FYNNEI. This CDR3 contains 15 residues. The CDR3 DNA sequence: TGTGCCACTAGGACTAGCGGGGGAAGCTCCTACGAGCAGTACTTC. This encodes CATRTSGGSSYEQYF.

This chain uses TRBV2 with TRBJ1-2; D gene uncertain. Germline CDR1 reads SNHLY; CDR2 reads FYNNEI. Trimming left V 0 bases short and J 5 bases short, with 7 bases between. This CDR3 has 13 residues. CDR3 nucleotides: TGTGCCAGCAGTGAAGCGACACCTTATGGCTACACCTTC. It is translated as CASSEATPYGYTF.

This clone showed up just a few times. V and J are TRBV27 and TRBJ1-5; 8 bases are shared with TRBD1. In germline, CDR1 is MNHEY, CDR2 SMNVEV (reference sequence). The CDR3 is 16 residues long. The junction had 8 bases not matched to a gene; V was cut back by 5 bases and J by 2 bases. CDR3 nucleotide sequence: TGTGCCAGCAGTCGGAATACAGGGGGGGGCAATCAGCCCCAGCATTTT. Translated, it gives CASSRNTGGGNQPQHF.

About this clone: One end of the junction does not line up with germline, which may come from a read error. The chain couples TRBV7-7 to TRBJ2-5, with TRBD2 matching 7 bases. Germline V gene sequence: CDR1 SSHAT, CDR2 FNYEAQ (reference sequence). The CDR3 covers 16 residues. The CDR3 spells CASSLGGAGSRETQYF. CDR3 DNA: TGTGCTAGCAGCTTAGGAGGAGCGGGGAGCCGAGAGACCCAGTACTTC.

This clone appeared once. V and J are TRBV9 and TRBJ2-1; the match to TRBD2 covers 13 bases. Germline assignment: CDR1 SGDLS and CDR2 YYNGEE. V was pared by 8 bases and J by 5 bases, with 4 bases of the junction left unmatched. This CDR3 is 14 amino acids long. CDR3 amino acids: CASGGLAGNNEQFF. The CDR3 coding sequence is TGTGCCAGTGGGGGACTAGCGGGAAACAATGAGCAGTTCTTC.

The V call is TRBV28, the J call TRBJ2-7, with a possible D match to TRBD1 (6 bases). Trimming took 2 bases from V and 10 from J, leaving 9 bases between them. There are 11 residues in the CDR3. Germline loops: CDR1 MDHEN, CDR2 SYDVKM. Here the CDR3 DNA reads TGTGCCAGCAGTTTACGGGACATCCAGTACTTC. Translated: CASSLRDIQYF. The complete variable domain, with remaining parts taken from reference TRBV28 and TRBJ2-7, reads DVKVTQSSRYLVKRTGEKVFLECVQDMDHENMFWYRQDPGLGLRLIYFSYDVKMKEKGDIPEGYSVSREKKERFSLILESASTNQTSMYLCASSLRDIQYFGPGTRLTVT.

The chain employs TRBV18 and TRBJ2-5; 13 bases fit TRBD2. The CDR3 is made up of 18 amino acids. Trimming took 6 bases from V and 2 from J; bases not matched to a gene: 12. Germline assignment: CDR1 KGHSH and CDR2 LQKENI. The CDR3 spells CASSPGLAGKGGQETQYF. The CDR3 DNA reads TGTGCCAGCTCCCCGGGACTAGCGGGAAAGGGAGGACAAGAGACCCAGTACTTC. Combining the CDR3 with reference TRBV18 and TRBJ2-5 gives the whole variable domain NAGVMQNPRHLVRRRGQEARLRCSPMKGHSHVYWYRQLPEEGLKFMVYLQKENIIDESGMPKERFSAEFPKEGPSILRIQQVVRGDSAAYFCASSPGLAGKGGQETQYFGPGTRLLVL.

The V and J genes are TRBV18 and TRBJ2-7; tentatively, D is TRBD2 (5 bases). Trimming left V 2 bases short and J 0 bases short, with 17 bases between. In germline, CDR1 is KGHSH, CDR2 LQKENI. The length of the CDR3 is 17 residues. The DNA for the CDR3 is TGTGCCAGCTCACCAGGTCCCACAGAGCGGAACTCCTACGAGCAGTACTTC. Translating it yields CASSPGPTERNSYEQYF.